The present entry profiles one TCR beta chain with its context. The entry originates in a study of T cell responses to AZD1222 COVID-19 vaccine. The method was immunoSEQ multiplex PCR; TCRdb's version includes in-frame clones alone and lacks a portion of them. The data contain some 120,000 clones, 80% to 95% of them singletons. CDR1 and CDR2 from the germline V gene are SNHLY and FYNNEI. The CDR3 runs 13 residues. J was trimmed by 6 bases and V by 6 bases; bases with no gene match: 4. Sequenced material: peripheral blood, taken 28 days after the second AZD1222 dose. The source of this sequence is an adult who received the AZD1222 COVID-19 vaccine. V and J are TRBV2 and TRBJ2-2, with 7 bases that match TRBD2. The CDR3 region is CASRMTSSGELFF. In nucleotides, the CDR3 is TGTGCCAGCAGAATGACTAGCTCCGGGGAGCTGTTTTTT.